This T cell receptor beta chain emerged from a study of shared clonotypes between healthy human individuals. For each subset, genomic DNA was distributed in equal portions over several immunoSEQ plates. On sorted subsets, replicate PCRs used roughly 190 ng DNA, or about 30,000 T cell genomes. In the original processing: Quality scores were absent from the junction-only immunoSEQ sequences, so filtering differed. Assay: immunoSEQ multiplex PCR; the TCRdb copy retains only in-frame clones and omits some. V and J calls and clone size come straight from that table; D and trimming were deduced from the DNA. In the table there are about 660,000 clones, around 74% of which are singletons. The CDR3 has 15 residues. In germline, CDR1 is WSHSY, CDR2 SAAADI. The germline V and J ends were trimmed by 3 bases and 1 base, with 12 bases remaining between them.

The clonotype comes from a woman aged 30 to 39 in good health. The sample was memory CD4+ T cells sorted from blood. Subset reported: CD45RA-negative fraction. The J gene is TRBJ1-1, the V gene TRBV10-2; no definite D call. CDR3 protein: CASSDLRLTNTEAFF. The CDR3 region has the DNA TGCGCCAGCAGTGATTTACGGCTAACGAACACTGAAGCTTTCTTT.